The source of this T cell receptor beta chain is a study of glioma-infiltrating T cells. The CDR3 is 13 residues long. The germline V gene has CDR1 SNHLY and CDR2 FYNNEI. Regarding the study as a whole: Above-expected tissue-blood divergence occurred in all gliomas, most in low-grade ones. CDR3 overlap between tissue and blood was very small.

As regards this clonotype: What it binds is not known. Given a much more abundant clone one base away, this may be a read error.

The iRepertoire nested amplicon-rescue multiplex PCR amplified TCR alpha and beta CDR3s from RNA. For one-step reverse transcription and amplification, 100-400 ng of tissue mRNA or PBMC total RNA was used. TCRdb ran MiXCR on the multiplex PCR reads and lists one entry per CDR3 protein. The sample yields approximately 190,000 distinct CDR3 sequences, approximately 30% seen once. The TCR originated in a human donor with low-grade glioma or glioblastoma, undergoing nonglioma brain surgery, or in good health (not recorded which). The rearrangement uses TRBV2 and TRBJ1-6, with unresolved D. Sequencing was done on a sample of glioma tissue, nonneoplastic brain tissue, or PBMCs (not recorded which). The CDR3 DNA is TGTGCCAGCAGTGAGATCCCCAAAACACCCATCCACTTT. This translates into CASSEIPKTPIHF. Combining the CDR3 with reference TRBV2 and TRBJ1-6 gives the whole variable domain EPEVTQTPSHQVTQMGQEVILRCVPISNHLYFYWYRQILGQKVEFLVSFYNNEISEKSEIFDDQFSVERPDGSNFTLKIRSTKLEDSAMYFCASSEIPKTPIHFGNGTRLTVT.